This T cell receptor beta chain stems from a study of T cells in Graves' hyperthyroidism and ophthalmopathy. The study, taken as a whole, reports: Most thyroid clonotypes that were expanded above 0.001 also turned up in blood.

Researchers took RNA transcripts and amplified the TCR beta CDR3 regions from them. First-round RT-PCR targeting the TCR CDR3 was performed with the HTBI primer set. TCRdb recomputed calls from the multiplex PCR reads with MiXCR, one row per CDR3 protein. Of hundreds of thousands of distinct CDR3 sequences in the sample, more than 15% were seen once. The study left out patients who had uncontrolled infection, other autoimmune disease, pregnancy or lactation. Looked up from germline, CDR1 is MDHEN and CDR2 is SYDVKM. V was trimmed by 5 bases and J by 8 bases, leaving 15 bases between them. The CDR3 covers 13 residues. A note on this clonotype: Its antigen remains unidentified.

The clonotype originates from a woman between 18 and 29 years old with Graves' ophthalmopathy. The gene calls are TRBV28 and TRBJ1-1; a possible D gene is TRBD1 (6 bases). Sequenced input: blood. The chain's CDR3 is CASSEPPGVEAFF. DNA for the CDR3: TGTGCCAGCAGTGAACCCCCAGGGGTCGAAGCTTTCTTT.